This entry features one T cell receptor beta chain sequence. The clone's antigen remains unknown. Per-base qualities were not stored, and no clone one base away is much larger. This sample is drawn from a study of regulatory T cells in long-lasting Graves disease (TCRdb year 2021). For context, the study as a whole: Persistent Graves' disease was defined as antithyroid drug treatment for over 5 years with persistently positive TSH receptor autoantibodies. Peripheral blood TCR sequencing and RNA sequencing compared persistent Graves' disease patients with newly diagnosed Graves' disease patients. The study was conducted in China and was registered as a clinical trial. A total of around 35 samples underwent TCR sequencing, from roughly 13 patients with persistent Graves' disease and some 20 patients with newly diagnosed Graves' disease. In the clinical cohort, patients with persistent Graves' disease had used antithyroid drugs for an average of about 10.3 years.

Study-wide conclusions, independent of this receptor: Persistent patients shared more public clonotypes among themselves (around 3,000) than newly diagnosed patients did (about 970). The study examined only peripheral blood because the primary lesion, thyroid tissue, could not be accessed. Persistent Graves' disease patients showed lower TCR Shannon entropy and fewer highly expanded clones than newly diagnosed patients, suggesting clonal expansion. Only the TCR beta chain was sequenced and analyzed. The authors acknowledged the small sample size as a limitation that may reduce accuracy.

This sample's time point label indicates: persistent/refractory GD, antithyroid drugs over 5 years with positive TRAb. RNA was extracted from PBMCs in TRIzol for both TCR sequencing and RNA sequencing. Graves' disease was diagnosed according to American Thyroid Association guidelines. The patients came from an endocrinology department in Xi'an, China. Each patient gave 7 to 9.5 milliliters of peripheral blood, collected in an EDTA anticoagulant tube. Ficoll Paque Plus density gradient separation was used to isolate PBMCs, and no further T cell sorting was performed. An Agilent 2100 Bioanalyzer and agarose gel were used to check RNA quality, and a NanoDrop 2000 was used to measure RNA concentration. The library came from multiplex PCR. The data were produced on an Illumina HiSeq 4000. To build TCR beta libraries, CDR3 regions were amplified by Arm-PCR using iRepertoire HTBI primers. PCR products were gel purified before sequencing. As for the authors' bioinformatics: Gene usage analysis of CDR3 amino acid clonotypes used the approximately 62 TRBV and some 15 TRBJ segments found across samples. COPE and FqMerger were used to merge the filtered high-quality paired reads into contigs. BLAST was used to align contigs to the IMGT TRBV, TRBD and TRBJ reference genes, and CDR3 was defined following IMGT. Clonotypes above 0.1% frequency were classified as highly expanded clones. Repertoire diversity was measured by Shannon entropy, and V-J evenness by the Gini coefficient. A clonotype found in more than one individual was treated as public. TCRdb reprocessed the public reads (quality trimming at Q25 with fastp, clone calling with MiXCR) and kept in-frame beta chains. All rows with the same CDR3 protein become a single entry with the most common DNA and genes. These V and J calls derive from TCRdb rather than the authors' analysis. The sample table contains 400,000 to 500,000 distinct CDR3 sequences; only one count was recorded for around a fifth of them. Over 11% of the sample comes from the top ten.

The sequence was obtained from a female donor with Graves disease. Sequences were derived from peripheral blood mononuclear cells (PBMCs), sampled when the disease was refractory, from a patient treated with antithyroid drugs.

Here is the DNA: TGTGCCAGTAGTATCGGTACTCCGGAGACCCAGTACTTC. It translates as CASSIGTPETQYF. The rearrangement combines TRBV19 with TRBJ2-5; no confident D gene assignment can be made. V is clipped by 3 bases and J by 5 bases, and the sequence between their germline boundaries is 10 bases long. Reading the germline V gene (reference sequence) gives CDR1 LNHDA and CDR2 SQIVND. The CDR3 holds 13 amino acids from the cysteine to the phenylalanine. Solely the CDR3 DNA is kept, with 39 bases framed from the first base.